This T cell receptor beta chain came from a study of cytomegalovirus exposure and HLA in healthy donors (dated by TCRdb to about 2017). In the study overall: The roughly 650 repertoires of the first cohort and the roughly 120 validation repertoires were produced on the same platform, according to a later analysis. The aim of the study was to test whether cataloging public T cell receptors could identify signatures of past pathogen exposure. Along with the approximately 650-subject first cohort, a separate validation cohort of roughly 110 different subjects was used. The study combined high-throughput TCR immunosequencing, statistical association of individual TCRs with disease status, and machine learning to predict cytomegalovirus infection status. Broader findings and caveats from the paper: A later analysis found that TCRs clustered in the first cohort also tended to co-occur in the approximately 120 validation repertoires, with more than 90% of cluster scores above 0. A few of the identified cytomegalovirus-associated TCR beta chains were confirmed in vitro to be specific for cytomegalovirus antigens. The study listed 150 to 200 TCR beta chains as associated with cytomegalovirus. Cytomegalovirus status was reported to be diagnosed by the classifier with high specificity and sensitivity in both the original and validation cohorts. A later analysis had no HLA typing for the validation cohort, so co-occurrence there was scored across all 130 or so repertoires. According to the authors, the approach could potentially be generalized to other disease states and immunological phenotypes. Most TCR sequences were observed very rarely across donors, whereas some public TCRs were present in many individuals.

The library relied on the immunoSEQ multiplex PCR assay. Per the authors' processing: A statistical classification framework was built to diagnose cytomegalovirus status from the catalog of TCR beta chain sequences. Entries here come from immuneACCESS through TCRdb and include only in-frame sequences with V and J called. Some clones fail to appear in such tables; in the studies checked, an unresolved V gene covers under half of the shortfall, and the cause of the remainder is unknown. V, J and clone size reflect that table, while D and trimming were determined from the DNA. Present in this sample are approximately 190,000 clones, around 84% of which were seen just once. The ten largest account for approximately 7% of the sample. Measured from the cysteine to the phenylalanine, the CDR3 is 15 residues long. The entry retains the CDR3 DNA only, 45 bases that are in frame from base 1. V loses 4 bases at its end and J loses 1 base; junction bases beyond the gene matches: 4. The germline V gene specifies MGHRA as CDR1 and YSYEKL as CDR2.

As for this clone: Its antigen has not been determined. Base qualities are not at hand, and no much larger clone is one base apart.

Donors formed part of the validation cohort, which comprised some 120 subjects and was distinct from the first cohort of 666 subjects. The specimen was PBMCs. The chain is encoded by TRBV4-1 joined to TRBJ2-5; 9 central nucleotides agree with TRBD1. This TCR derives from a man between 18 and 29 years old in good health and CMV-seropositive. The CDR3 amino acid sequence is: CASSPGQGPQETQYF. In nucleotide form, the sequence is TGCGCCAGCAGCCCGGGACAGGGCCCCCAAGAGACCCAGTACTTC.